Included here is one T cell receptor (beta chain) sequence, with context. This entry belongs to a study of CD8+ T cells in alopecia areata. Trimming at V came to 2 bases and at J to 5 bases, leaving 7 bases not matched to a gene. CDR1 and CDR2 from the germline V gene are SGHTA and FQGNSA. The CDR3 spans 15 residues. As the sequencing template, cDNA was produced by extracting RNA and reverse transcribing it. Here immunoSEQ multiplex PCR was the method, and the copy in TCRdb shows in-frame clones only, minus some. Of over 95,000 clones detected, roughly 64% appear once; the ten largest clones hold around 15%. Treatment of the sample: oral pan-JAK inhibitor, 5-10 mg twice daily.

The receptor was derived from a human donor with alopecia areata. The chain has TRBV7-2 and TRBJ2-7; 9 bases fit TRBD2. This specimen consisted of CD8+ T cells sorted from blood, obtained at week 4, from a patient treated with tofacitinib. CDR3 region: CASSLLSGGFDEQYF. The CDR3 DNA follows: TGTGCCAGCAGCTTACTCAGCGGGGGGTTCGACGAGCAGTACTTC.